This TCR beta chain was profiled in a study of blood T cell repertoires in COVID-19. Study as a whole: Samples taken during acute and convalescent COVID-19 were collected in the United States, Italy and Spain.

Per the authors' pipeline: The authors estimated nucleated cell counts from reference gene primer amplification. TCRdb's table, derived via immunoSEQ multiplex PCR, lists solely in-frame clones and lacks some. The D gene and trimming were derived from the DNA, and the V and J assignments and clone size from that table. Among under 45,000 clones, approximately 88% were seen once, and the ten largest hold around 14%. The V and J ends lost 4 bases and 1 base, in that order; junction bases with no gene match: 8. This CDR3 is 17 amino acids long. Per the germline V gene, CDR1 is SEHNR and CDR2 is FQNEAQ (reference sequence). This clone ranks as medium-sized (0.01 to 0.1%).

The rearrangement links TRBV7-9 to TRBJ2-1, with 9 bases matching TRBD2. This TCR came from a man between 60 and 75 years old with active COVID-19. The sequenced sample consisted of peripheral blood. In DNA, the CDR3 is TGTGCCAGCAGCTCCTACCTAGCGGGACGATCCTACAATGAGCAGTTCTTC. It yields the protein CASSSYLAGRSYNEQFF.